The entry below gives a single T cell receptor (beta chain) sequence along with its context. Its antigen is not known. This entry is derived from a study of OX40 agonist ivuxolimab in advanced cancers. Overall study context: People who had prior anti-PD-1, anti-PD-L1 or anti-CTLA-4 therapy could take part, and under 45% had some. The study's findings and limits: Some nonresponders likewise displayed low normalized T-cell clonal expansion. CD4+ and CD8+ blood T cells expanded clonally by week 6 at 0.1 to 3.0 mg/kg.

The sampling schedule covered blood at baseline, cycle 4 day 1, and cycle 7 day 1. The CDR3 spans 14 residues. The germline V gene has CDR1 LNHNV and CDR2 YYDKDF (reference sequence). V was shortened by 0 bases and J by 5 bases, with 10 bases between the two germline ends. Generated by immunoSEQ multiplex PCR, the TCRdb table keeps only in-frame clones and is missing some. The profile shows some 30,000 clones, roughly 91% of them singletons. The gene calls are TRBV15 and TRBJ2-5; tentatively, D is TRBD1 or TRBD2 (6 bases each). This specimen consisted of CD4+ or CD8+ T cells sorted from blood, obtained in a trial of the OX40 agonist ivuxolimab. The source is an adult with an advanced solid tumor such as melanoma, head and neck, liver or kidney cancer. The CDR3 region is CATSRDPGAETQYF. The CDR3, as DNA: TGTGCCACCAGCAGAGATCCGGGGGCTGAGACCCAGTACTTC.